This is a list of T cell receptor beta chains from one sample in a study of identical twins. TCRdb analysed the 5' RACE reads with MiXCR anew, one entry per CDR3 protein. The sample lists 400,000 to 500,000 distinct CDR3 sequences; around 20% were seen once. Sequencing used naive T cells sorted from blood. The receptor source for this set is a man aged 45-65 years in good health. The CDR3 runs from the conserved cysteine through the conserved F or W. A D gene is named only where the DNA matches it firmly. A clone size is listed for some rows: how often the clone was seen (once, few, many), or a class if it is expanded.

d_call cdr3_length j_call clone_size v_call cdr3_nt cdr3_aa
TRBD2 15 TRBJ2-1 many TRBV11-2 TGTGCCAGCAGCTTAGCCGGGGGGGTCGGAAATGAGCAGTTCTTC CASSLAGGVGNEQFF
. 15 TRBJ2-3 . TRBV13 TGTGCCAGCAGCTCCGGACTACTTAGCACAGATACGCAGTATTTT CASSSGLLSTDTQYF
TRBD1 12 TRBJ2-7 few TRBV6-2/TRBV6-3 TGTGCCAGCAGCTGGGCAGGGGGCGAGCAGTACTTC CASSWAGGEQYF
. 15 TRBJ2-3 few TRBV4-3 TGCGCCAGCAGCCAAGCCAGGTCTAGCACAGATACGCAGTATTTT CASSQARSSTDTQYF
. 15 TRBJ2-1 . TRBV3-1 TGTGCCAGCAGCCAGTCCGGGTCAGTCGTCAATGAGCAGTTCTTC CASSQSGSVVNEQFF
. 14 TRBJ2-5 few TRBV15 TGTGCCACCAGCAGCGGGTCGATTCCAGAGACCCAGTACTTC CATSSGSIPETQYF
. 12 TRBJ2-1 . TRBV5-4 TGTGCCAGCAGCCCAAGGTCCAATGAGCAGTTCTTC CASSPRSNEQFF
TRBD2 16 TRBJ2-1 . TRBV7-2 TGTGCCAGCAGCTCCGGCTCCGGGGGGGATTACAATGAGCAGTTCTTC CASSSGSGGDYNEQFF
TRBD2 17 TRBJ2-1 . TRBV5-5 TGTGCCAGCAGCTTGGAAGCGGGAGGGTTCTCCTACAATGAGCAGTTCTTC CASSLEAGGFSYNEQFF
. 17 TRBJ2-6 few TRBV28 TGTGCCAGCAGTGCGTGGGGAATCCCCACTGGGGCCAACGTCCTGACTTTC CASSAWGIPTGANVLTF